This entry is about one T cell receptor (beta chain). What it binds is unknown. Only in-frame clones appear in the TCRdb table, and some are missing; sequencing was by immunoSEQ multiplex PCR. Of approximately 980,000 clones in the sample, approximately 76% are singletons; the top ten hold 1.5%. The sample is drawn from a study of shared clonotypes between healthy human individuals. Study-level background: Per-donor plates numbered three CD4 naive, three CD4 memory, two CD8 naive and one CD8 memory. Overall study results and limits: Clonotype sharing levels among donors were expected to vary with sequencing depth.

CD45RA+ naive and CD45RA-negative memory subsets were separated from CD4+ cells. The CDR3 is made up of 13 amino acids. From germline, CDR1 is GTSNPN and CDR2 SVGIG (reference sequence). V lost 3 bases, J lost 2 bases, and 2 bases stayed unmatched. The rearrangement uses TRBV30 and TRBJ2-7; 9 nucleotides match TRBD2. The sequence derives from a man younger than 35 in good health. Input material: memory CD4+ T cells sorted from blood. Subset: CD45RA-negative fraction. The CDR3 spells CAWRGGRAYEQYF. CDR3 in DNA: TGTGCCTGGAGGGGCGGGAGGGCCTACGAGCAGTACTTC.